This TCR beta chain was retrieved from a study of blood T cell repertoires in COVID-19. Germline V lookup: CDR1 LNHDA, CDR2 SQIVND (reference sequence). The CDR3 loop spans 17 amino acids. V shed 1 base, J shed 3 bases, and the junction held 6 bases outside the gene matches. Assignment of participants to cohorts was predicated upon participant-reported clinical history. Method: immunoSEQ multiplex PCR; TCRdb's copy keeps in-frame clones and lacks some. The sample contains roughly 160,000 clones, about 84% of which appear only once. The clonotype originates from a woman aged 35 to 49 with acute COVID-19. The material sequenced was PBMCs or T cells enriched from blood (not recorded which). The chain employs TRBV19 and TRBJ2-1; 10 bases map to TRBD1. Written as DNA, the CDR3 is TGTGCCAGTAGTATAGGGCCTAGGACAGGGGGCTACAATGAGCAGTTCTTC. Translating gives CASSIGPRTGGYNEQFF.